This TCR beta chain is drawn from a study of shared clonotypes between healthy human individuals (TCRdb year 2020). Looking at the study overall: The cohort comprised two women and a few men aged 18 to 49 years. Different laboratories and diverse techniques were used to prepare libraries and sequence TCR repertoires, to increase sequencing depth and limit assay-specific biases. Leukapheresis yielded between about 0.94 and 10 billion PBMCs per donor. To estimate repertoire size and how much clonotypes are shared between individuals, the study performed deep sequencing of blood TCR repertoires from about five healthy adults. Per donor, three plates each were used for CD4 naive and CD4 memory, two for CD8 naive, and one for CD8 memory.

General findings and caveats noted by the study authors: Rarefaction of sorted-subset datasets indicated incomplete sequencing despite the large sequencing depth. Compared with non-shared clonotypes, the clonotypes found in all four sorted-subset donors had higher generation probabilities. Pairwise subsampling indicated that sequencing depth was expected to affect the degree of clonotype sharing among donors. Sampling was restricted to blood, and TCR repertoires in tissues likely differ from the TCR repertoires found in blood. Because the study included only a small number of donors, the genetic and exposure-history diversity represented was limited. Larger estimated clonotype richness was generally found for naive subsets than for memory subsets. Sharing across a handful of donors was observed for approximately 5% of naive CD4, 3.5% of naive CD8, roughly 2.3% of memory CD4, and roughly 0.4% of memory CD8 clonotypes.

Donors were healthy HIV-negative adults with no recently reported acute infections or vaccinations. All donors were Caucasian adults living in Nashville, Tennessee, USA. Magnetic negative selection was used to enrich CD4+ T cells, after which naive cells were positively selected on CD45RA and the negative fraction became the memory subset. Blood was collected by leukapheresis, and PBMCs were isolated by Ficoll-Histopaque density gradient centrifugation and then cryopreserved in liquid nitrogen vapor phase. Purity and quantity of every magnetically sorted T cell population were checked by analytical flow cytometry. Each sorted fraction had its genomic DNA isolated and then quantified by UV absorbance on a Nanodrop 2000c. This clone has a handful of counts. Its binding antigen is unknown. No base qualities exist here, and no much larger clone lies one base off it. TCR CDR3 regions were amplified from genomic DNA by multiplex PCR using the deep immunoSEQ assay. Genomic DNA extracted from each cell subset was distributed evenly over all wells of several immunoSEQ 96-well plates, and each plate served as one replicate. For sorted subsets, roughly 200 ng genomic DNA, equal to 30,000 to 35,000 T cell genomes, was loaded into each replicate PCR. Purified libraries were quantified with a Qubit 3.0 fluorometer, sized on a Bioanalyzer 2100, and re-quantified with the KAPA Library Quantification kit. Every immunoSEQ 96-well plate was sequenced on a dedicated single-read 150-cycle Illumina NextSeq 550 flow cell. The paper's data handling went like this. Because the immunoSEQ output held only junctional sequences and lacked quality scores, the filtering could not match the filtering applied to full-length reads. Sequences were annotated with PyIR, a Python wrapper for IgBLAST v1.9, and V/J genes and CDR3 were assigned using IMGT germline references. Reads with weak V/J assignments (E-value above 1e-6), missing CDR3, stop codons, out-of-frame junctions, or ambiguous translated residues were removed. V3J clonotypes were defined as sequences sharing the same inferred V gene, J gene, and CDR3 amino acid sequence. Percentage overlap between repertoires was computed as shared unique clonotypes divided by the size of the smaller repertoire. RTK rarefaction, the Chao1 estimator, and Recon v2.1 estimates of unobserved clonotypes were used to assess repertoire richness. For all TCRbeta clonotypes obtained by the gDNA method from a handful of donors, generation probabilities were computed with OLGA. TCRdb stores this immuneACCESS table with in-frame sequences only. Part of the clones is absent; in the studies checked, under half of the shortfall reflects unresolved V genes, and no reason is known for the rest. The V and J calls and clone size come from that table; D and trimming were worked out from the DNA. For this sample the table gives approximately 940,000 clones, of which around three quarters were detected only once. The ten largest clones take up approximately 1.5% of the sample.

Via the germline V gene (reference sequence), CDR1 is GTSNPN and CDR2 SVGIG. V is cut by 2 bases and J by 1 base, and the space between the germline ends is 5 bases. There are 12 amino acids in the CDR3, from cysteine to phenylalanine inclusive. The sequence is cut down to CDR3 DNA, 36 bases in frame from base 1. The rearranged segments are TRBV30 and TRBJ1-1; no D gene can be assigned with confidence. Sequenced input: memory CD4+ T cells sorted from blood. The label giving this sample's cell subset or site can be read as: CD45RA-negative fraction. The origin of this receptor is a man between 18 and 29 years old in good health. The DNA reads TGTGCCTGGAGTCCGCAGAACACTGAAGCTTTCTTT. Its amino acids are CAWSPQNTEAFF.